The entry below describes one TCR beta chain. Antigen specificity is unknown. This sample also contains other DNA sequences that code for the same CDR3. Primers: 60 Vbeta forward and 13 Jbeta reverse. Sequencing was performed with immunoSEQ multiplex PCR; in TCRdb, only in-frame clones are kept and a portion is missing. The repertoire has 150,000 to 200,000 clones, approximately 78% of them found once; the top ten carry less than 2.5%. The entry originates in a study of cytomegalovirus exposure and HLA in healthy donors. Study-level results: Several top significant clusters appeared, in a later analysis, to be linked to common viral pathogens. In a later analysis, TCR beta V- and J-gene trimming was associated with a missense DCLRE1C variant. According to a later analysis, most TCR beta chains associated with CMV appeared HLA-restricted. In a later analysis, specific HLA alleles were associated with 15,000 to 20,000 TCR beta sequences at a 0.05 false discovery rate.

The germline V gene has CDR1 LNHDA and CDR2 SQIVND (reference sequence). CDR3 size: 13 residues. V dropped 3 bases and J dropped 1 base, with 6 bases sitting between them. The sequenced sample consisted of PBMCs. The clonotype was recovered from a human donor in good health. The chain joins TRBV19 to TRBJ1-1; D call uncertain. The CDR3 coding sequence is TGTGCCAGTAGTATTTCGGGGAACACTGAAGCTTTCTTT. It translates to CASSISGNTEAFF.